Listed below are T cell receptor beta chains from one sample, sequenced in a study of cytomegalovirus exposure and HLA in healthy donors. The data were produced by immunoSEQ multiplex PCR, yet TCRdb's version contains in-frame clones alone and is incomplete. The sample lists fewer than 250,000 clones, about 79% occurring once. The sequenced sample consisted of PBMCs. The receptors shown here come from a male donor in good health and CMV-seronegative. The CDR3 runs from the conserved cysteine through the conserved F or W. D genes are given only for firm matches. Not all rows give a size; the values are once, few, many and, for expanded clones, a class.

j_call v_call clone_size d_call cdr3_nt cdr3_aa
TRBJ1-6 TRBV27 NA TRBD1 TGTGCCAGCTTCGGGACAGCAAGACTCCTCCACTTT CASFGTARLLHF
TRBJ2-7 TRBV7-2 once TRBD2 TGTGCCAGCAGCTTAGGGCTAGCGGGGGGGGACGAGCAGTACTTC CASSLGLAGGDEQYF
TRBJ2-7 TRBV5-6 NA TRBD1 TGTGCCAGCAGCCAGACAGGGTTTGTGCAGTACTTC CASSQTGFVQYF
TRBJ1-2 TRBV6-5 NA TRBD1 TGTGCCAGCAGTCTTGACAGGGGCTATGGCTACACCTTC CASSLDRGYGYTF
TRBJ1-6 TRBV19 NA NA TGTGCCAGTAGGCCGACAGTAGTTTCACCCCTCCACTTT CASRPTVVSPLHF
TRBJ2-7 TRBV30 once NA TGTGCCTGGAGTGTCCAGCGGTCCTACGAGCAGTACTTC CAWSVQRSYEQYF
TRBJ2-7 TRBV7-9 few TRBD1 TGTGCCAGCCGGGACAGATACTACGAGCAGTACTTC CASRDRYYEQYF
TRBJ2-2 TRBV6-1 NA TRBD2 TGTGCCAGCAGTGCCGGGAAGCGGGGGGGACGGACCGGGGAGCTGTTTTTT CASSAGKRGGRTGELFF
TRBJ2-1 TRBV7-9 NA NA TGTGCCAGCAGCGGGGGGGGCTCCTACTCCTACAATGAGCAGTTCTTC CASSGGGSYSYNEQFF
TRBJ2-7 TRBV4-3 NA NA TGCGCCAGCAGCCAAGATAACAGGCTAAGCGAGCAGTACTTC CASSQDNRLSEQYF
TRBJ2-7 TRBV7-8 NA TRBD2 TGTGCCAGCAGCTTAGGACTAGCGGGAGACTACGAGCAGTACTTC CASSLGLAGDYEQYF
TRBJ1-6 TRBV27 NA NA TGTGCCATCTCACGGGGGGTCGGCAATTCACCCCTCCACTTT CAISRGVGNSPLHF
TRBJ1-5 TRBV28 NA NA TGTGCCAGCAGTAGAGGTGATTTGAATCAGCCCCAGCATTTT CASSRGDLNQPQHF
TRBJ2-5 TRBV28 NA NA TGTGCCAGCCAATCACACGTCCCAGAGACCCAGTACTTC CASQSHVPETQYF
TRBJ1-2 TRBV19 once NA TGTGCCAGTAGGGCAGGGATTGGCTACACCTTC CASRAGIGYTF
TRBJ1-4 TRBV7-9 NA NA TGTGCCAGCAGCTTACCGGGGGGATATGAAAAACTGTTTTTT CASSLPGGYEKLFF
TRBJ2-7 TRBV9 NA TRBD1 TGTGCCAGCAGCGTTGGGGACAGCGCTACCTACGAGCAGTACTTC CASSVGDSATYEQYF
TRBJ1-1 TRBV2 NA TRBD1 TGTGCCAGCAGTCCAGGGGGCGCCGCTGAAGCTTTCTTT CASSPGGAAEAFF
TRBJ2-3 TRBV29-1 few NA TGCAGCGCCAAAGCCGCAGATACGCAGTATTTT CSAKAADTQYF
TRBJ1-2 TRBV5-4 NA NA TGTGCCAGCAGCTTTGACAGAACTAACTATGGCTACACCTTC CASSFDRTNYGYTF
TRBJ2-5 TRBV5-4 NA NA TGTGCCAGCAGCGTGCCGGGACAAATTAGGACCCAGTACTTC CASSVPGQIRTQYF
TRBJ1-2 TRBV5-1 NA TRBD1 TGCGCCAGCAGCCCCGGACAGGGGGCGGACTATGGCTACACCTTC CASSPGQGADYGYTF